This T cell receptor (beta chain) was observed in a study of OX40 agonist ivuxolimab in advanced cancers. In terms of the full investigation: Ivuxolimab was a fully human IgG2 agonistic monoclonal antibody targeting the costimulatory receptor OX40 (CD134). The dose-escalation cohort was 82.7% male with a mean age of approximately 60 years, ranging from about 20 to 85. The purpose of peripheral TCRbeta sequencing was to test whether ivuxolimab changed TCR sequence diversity and led to clonal T-cell expansion. Patients were allowed to have had prior anti-PD-1, anti-PD-L1 or anti-CTLA-4 therapy, and less than 45% of the dose-escalation patients had previously received checkpoint inhibitors. Intravenous ivuxolimab was administered to patients every 2 weeks at six dose levels: 0.01, 0.1, 0.3, 1.5, 3 and 10 mg/kg. Partial responses occurred in three dose-escalation patients: two with cutaneous melanoma and one with hepatocellular carcinoma. Of the 50 to 55 patients in dose escalation, about 20 had hepatocellular carcinoma, about 15 had melanoma, 9 had renal cell carcinoma and 9 had head and neck cancer. The paper describes the monotherapy dose-escalation part (N ≈ 52 patients) of the phase I trial of ivuxolimab. Summary of the overall study and its limitations: In partial responders in the 0.1-3.0 mg/kg groups, normalized peripheral clonal expansion was found to be among the lowest, especially among CD8+ T cells. Clonal expansion of both CD4+ and CD8+ blood T cells was observed from baseline to week 6 at doses 0.1 to 3.0 mg/kg. Low levels of normalized T-cell clonal expansion were also seen in some patients who did not respond. After ivuxolimab, more expanded clones were found on average in CD8+ T cells than in CD4+ T cells. Which antigens the clonally expanded peripheral T cells were specific for was not determined.

As regards this clone: The target of this receptor is not known. Per-base qualities were not stored, and no clone one base away is much larger.

From a lookup of the germline V gene (reference sequence), CDR1 and CDR2 are MNHNY and SVGAGI. Measured from the cysteine to the phenylalanine, the CDR3 is 13 residues long. Only the CDR3 DNA stays, 39 bases, in frame from base 1. Trimmed from V: 7 bases; trimmed from J: 2 bases; junction bases lacking a gene match: 2. Genomic DNA was isolated from the sorted cells so that the TCRbeta CDR3 region could be sequenced. The immunoSEQ Assay was used to sequence the TCRbeta CDR3 regions. In its TCRdb copy, this immuneACCESS table keeps in-frame sequences only and misses some clones. Where compared with another copy, unresolved V genes explain less than half of these, and the others have no known cause. The sample table records about 26,000 clones; nearly 80% of these occur just once. About a quarter of the sample is in the top ten clones. The trial excluded patients who had a history of autoimmune disease or who were on systemic immunosuppression. Peripheral blood for TCR sequencing was collected from all dose cohorts at baseline, on cycle 4 day 1, and on cycle 7 day 1. The samples were drawn from a first-in-human, open-label, multicenter phase I dose-escalation trial of ivuxolimab. Adults with locally advanced or metastatic melanoma, renal cell carcinoma, hepatocellular carcinoma or head and neck squamous cell carcinoma were enrolled in the trial. Before TCR sequencing, CD4+ T cells and CD8+ T cells were sorted from peripheral blood as separate populations.

The sample here was CD4+ or CD8+ T cells sorted from blood, taken in a trial of the OX40 agonist ivuxolimab. The chain links TRBV6-6 with TRBJ2-3; 8 junctional bases match TRBD2. This sequence originates from an adult with an advanced solid tumor such as melanoma, head and neck, liver or kidney cancer. The bases read TGTGCCAGCACCGGGAGGGACACAGATACGCAGTATTTT. This encodes CASTGRDTDTQYF.